This is a list of T cell receptor beta chains from one sample in a study of beta chain features in type 1 diabetes. Method: immunoSEQ multiplex PCR; TCRdb's copy keeps in-frame clones and lacks some. The table records some 350,000 clones, 13% of them present only once. What was sequenced was naive CD4+ T cells from blood. The receptors stem from a woman between 18 and 29 years old with type 1 diabetes. Both conserved end residues are trimmed from each CDR3. Fields, in order: J gene, D gene, V gene, CDR3 protein. D genes are given only for firm matches.

TRBJ1-1 | NA | TRBV30 | AWTAGRTEAF
TRBJ2-2 | NA | TRBV15 | ATSRLPNTGELF
TRBJ1-1 | NA | TRBV1 | TSSQASWGPNTEAF
TRBJ2-7 | TRBD1 | TRBV28 | ATVTDRAGEQY
TRBJ2-7 | NA | TRBV2 | ATYPGIWSGSYEQY
TRBJ1-2 | NA | TRBV23-1 | ASSQYRDFQYGYT
TRBJ2-2 | NA | TRBV30 | AWSVRGYGELF
TRBJ2-1 | TRBD2 | TRBV7-6 | ASSLTSGRNNEQF
TRBJ2-3 | TRBD1 | TRBV5-1 | ASSLATGTGAMGDTQY
TRBJ2-3 | NA | TRBV11-2 | ASSLGASLVTDTQY
TRBJ1-4 | TRBD1 | TRBV29-1 | SGWDRGDEKLF
TRBJ2-7 | NA | TRBV6-1 | ASSEPRQGGEQY
TRBJ2-3 | NA | TRBV5-1 | ASSLAEAGSDTQY
TRBJ1-3 | NA | TRBV18 | ASSPTPGNTIY
TRBJ2-1 | TRBD2 | TRBV19 | ASSANFGRAFDNEQF
TRBJ2-1 | TRBD2 | TRBV10-3 | AISESTRGSYNEQF
TRBJ1-1 | TRBD1 | TRBV7-9 | ASSPQGEAF
TRBJ1-1 | NA | TRBV29-1 | SVGATEAF
TRBJ1-1 | NA | TRBV9 | ASSAEAGTIGTEAF
TRBJ2-7 | TRBD2 | TRBV10-3 | AITDTGTNYEQY
TRBJ1-5 | NA | TRBV19 | ASSGGWRANNQPQH
TRBJ2-5 | TRBD2 | TRBV5-8 | ASSLPGGGETQY
TRBJ2-1 | NA | TRBV21-1 | ASSKTDGMSPSYNEQF
TRBJ1-2 | NA | TRBV28 | ASSSGYYGYT
TRBJ2-1 | NA | TRBV5-4 | ASSPSPAGYNEQF
TRBJ2-2 | TRBD2 | TRBV5-1 | ASSTGLAGRTGELF
TRBJ2-7 | NA | TRBV7-3 | ASSPAEGGEQY
TRBJ2-4 | TRBD2 | TRBV14 | ASSPGTSTNIQY
TRBJ1-5 | NA | TRBV18 | ASSPAGGINQPQH
TRBJ1-2 | NA | TRBV7-2 | ASSLGVGLRDGYT
TRBJ2-2 | TRBD1 | TRBV28 | ASSFGTVHLELF
TRBJ2-1 | TRBD2 | TRBV28 | ASKGELAGGRSYNEQF
TRBJ1-1 | NA | TRBV19 | ATGRNTEAF
TRBJ2-3 | NA | TRBV4-1 | ASSSGQGPTDTQY
TRBJ2-2 | TRBD1 | TRBV19 | ASSNRDSNTGELF